A selection of T cell receptor beta chains follows, all from one sample in a study of tumor-infiltrating lymphocytes in localized non-small cell lung cancer. Some clones are missing from TCRdb's copy, which holds only in-frame ones; the method was immunoSEQ multiplex PCR. The sample shows 20,000 to 25,000 clones, approximately 64% of them seen only once. The sequencing input was lung tumor tissue. The receptors were gathered from a human donor with non-small cell lung cancer. CDR3s include the opening cysteine and the closing phenylalanine or tryptophan. A D gene is named only where the DNA matches it firmly. Not every row has a clone size; where given, it reads once, few, many or a size class.

TRBD2	TRBV9	.	TRBJ2-5	CASSVAGLAGALQETQYF	TGTGCCAGCAGCGTAGCGGGACTAGCGGGAGCCCTACAAGAGACCCAGTACTTC
.	TRBV7-2	medium-sized	TRBJ2-3	CASSPGIRDTQYF	TGTGCCAGCAGCCCGGGTATTAGAGATACGCAGTATTTT
.	TRBV5-1	.	TRBJ2-5	CASSYVGETQYF	TGCGCCAGCAGCTACGTTGGGGAGACCCAGTACTTC
.	TRBV28	few	TRBJ1-1	CASSLVQKNTEAFF	TGTGCCAGCAGTTTAGTACAAAAGAACACTGAAGCTTTCTTT
.	TRBV28	.	TRBJ2-7	CASSLIQASWAYEQYF	TGTGCCAGCAGTTTAATACAAGCCAGTTGGGCCTACGAGCAGTACTTC
TRBD2	TRBV7-9	.	TRBJ2-1	CASSLGLGNEQFF	TGTGCCAGCAGCCTAGGACTAGGCAATGAGCAGTTCTTC
.	TRBV18	.	TRBJ2-7	CASSPYQSGREQYF	TGTGCCAGCTCACCATACCAGTCGGGTCGCGAGCAGTACTTC
.	TRBV9	.	TRBJ2-3	CASSFRSVGDTQYF	TGTGCCAGCAGCTTCCGCAGTGTGGGAGATACGCAGTATTTT
.	TRBV11-2	.	TRBJ2-1	CASSLVGAGNEQFF	TGTGCCAGCAGCTTAGTGGGGGCGGGAAATGAGCAGTTCTTC
.	TRBV15	.	TRBJ1-2	CATSRMGLGYGYTF	TGTGCCACCAGCAGGATGGGACTGGGCTATGGCTACACCTTC
.	TRBV5-1	.	TRBJ1-1	CASSRDIGLNTEAFF	TGCGCCAGCAGCCGGGACATTGGATTGAACACTGAAGCTTTCTTT
TRBD1	TRBV5-1	.	TRBJ1-1	CASSLQGADTEAFF	TGCGCCAGCAGCTTACAGGGGGCTGACACTGAAGCTTTCTTT
TRBD1	TRBV18	few	TRBJ1-1	CASSPMTGENTEAFF	TGTGCCAGCTCACCGATGACAGGGGAGAACACTGAAGCTTTCTTT
.	TRBV5-3	.	TRBJ2-2	CASSLDTGELFF	TGTGCCAGCAGCTTGGACACCGGGGAGCTGTTTTTT
.	TRBV9	few	TRBJ2-5	CASRAAGTLGETQYF	TGTGCCAGCAGAGCTGCCGGGACATTGGGAGAGACCCAGTACTTC
TRBD2	TRBV5-1	.	TRBJ2-3	CASSLGALAGGSTDTQYF	TGCGCCAGCAGCTTGGGTGCACTAGCGGGAGGGAGCACAGATACGCAGTATTTT
.	TRBV9	.	TRBJ1-1	CASSVEPRNTEAFF	TGTGCCAGCAGCGTAGAGCCAAGGAACACTGAAGCTTTCTTT
.	TRBV29-1	.	TRBJ1-1	CSVPGRLEAFF	TGCAGCGTTCCAGGGAGGCTTGAAGCTTTCTTT
.	TRBV5-1	few	TRBJ1-1	CASSLAGGGTEAFF	TGCGCCAGCAGCTTGGCTGGGGGCGGCACTGAAGCTTTCTTT
.	TRBV2	.	TRBJ2-1	CASRPDRKGANEQFF	TGTGCCAGCAGGCCCGACCGAAAAGGGGCAAATGAGCAGTTCTTC
.	TRBV10-3	.	TRBJ2-7	CAISQTPDSPYEQYF	TGTGCCATCAGCCAGACTCCCGACAGCCCTTACGAGCAGTACTTC
.	TRBV6-5	.	TRBJ1-2	CASSYSGNTGFYGYTF	TGTGCCAGCAGTTACTCAGGGAACACGGGGTTTTATGGCTACACCTTC
TRBD1	TRBV5-1	.	TRBJ2-2	CASSPGTGNTGELFF	TGCGCCAGCAGCCCCGGGACAGGGAACACCGGGGAGCTGTTTTTT
.	TRBV6-1	once	TRBJ1-5	CASRRGERGNQPQHF	TGTGCCAGCAGGAGGGGGGAACGGGGCAATCAGCCCCAGCATTTT
.	TRBV12-5	.	TRBJ1-2	CASGLPSNYGYTF	TGTGCTAGTGGTTTGCCCAGTAACTATGGCTACACCTTC
TRBD2	TRBV11-3	.	TRBJ2-1	CASSRGGPNEQFF	TGTGCCAGCAGCCGCGGGGGTCCCAATGAGCAGTTCTTC
.	TRBV5-4	few	TRBJ1-5	CASSLDSNQPQHF	TGTGCCAGCAGCTTGGATAGCAATCAGCCCCAGCATTTT
TRBD1	TRBV6-5	.	TRBJ2-5	CASSFNRGEETQYF	TGTGCCAGCAGTTTCAACAGGGGTGAGGAGACCCAGTACTTC